This T cell receptor beta chain was captured by sequencing in a study of chemoradiotherapy in HPV16-positive cancers. Assay used: immunoSEQ multiplex PCR; TCRdb lists only in-frame clones, some missing. The sample lists tens of thousands of clones, approximately 94% seen once, with approximately 2.7% in the top ten. In germline, CDR1 is MNHNS, CDR2 SASEGT. J gave up 4 bases and V 2 bases, and 3 bases lay outside the gene matches. This CDR3 comprises 15 residues. The sample was gathered from a patient who underwent chemoradiotherapy. The V call is TRBV6-1, the J call TRBJ1-2, with 11 bases that match TRBD1. The TCR sequence derives from a human donor with HPV-associated anogenital cancer. CDR3 amino acids: CASSERDRGFYGYTF. The DNA of the CDR3 is TGTGCCAGCAGTGAACGGGACAGGGGGTTCTATGGCTACACCTTC.